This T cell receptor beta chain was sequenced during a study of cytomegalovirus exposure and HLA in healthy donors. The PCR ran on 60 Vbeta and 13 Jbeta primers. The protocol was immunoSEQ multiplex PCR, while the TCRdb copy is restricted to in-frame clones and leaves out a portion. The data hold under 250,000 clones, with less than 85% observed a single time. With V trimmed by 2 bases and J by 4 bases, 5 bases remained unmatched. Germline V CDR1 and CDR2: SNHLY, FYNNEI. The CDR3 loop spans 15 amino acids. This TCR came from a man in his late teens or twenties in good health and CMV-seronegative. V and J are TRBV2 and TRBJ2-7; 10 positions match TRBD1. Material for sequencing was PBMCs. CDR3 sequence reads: CASSESGTGVYEQYF. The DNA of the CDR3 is TGTGCCAGCAGTGAAAGTGGGACAGGGGTGTACGAGCAGTACTTC.